A single sample gave rise to the 17 T cell receptor beta chains below, sequenced in a study of blood T cell repertoires in COVID-19. TCRdb keeps only in-frame clones here, not all; method: immunoSEQ multiplex PCR. The profile shows tens of thousands of clones, about 79% of them singletons. The sequenced sample was peripheral blood. The receptors were sampled from a man in his 70s with acute or convalescent COVID-19.

This clone was seen only a few times. This chain uses TRBV5-1 with TRBJ2-5; D might be TRBD2 (6 bases). V was clipped by 0 bases and J by 5 bases, with 11 bases between them. Germline CDR1 SGHRS, CDR2 YFSETQ. The CDR3 sequence is 14 residues long. The CDR3 region has the DNA TGCGCCAGCAGCTTGGTGGCGGGGACGGAGACCCAGTACTTC. It translates to CASSLVAGTETQYF. Full variable domain (missing parts from reference TRBV5-1 and TRBJ2-5): KAGVTQTPRYLIKTRGQQVTLSCSPISGHRSVSWYQQTPGQGLQFLFEYFSETQRNKGNFPGRFSGRQFSNSRSEMNVSTLELGDSALYLCASSLVAGTETQYFGPGTRLLVL.

The chain joins TRBV19 to TRBJ1-3; 8 bases align to TRBD1. Losses at the gene ends were 6 bases for V and 3 bases for J; bases not matched to a gene: 16. Germline assignment: CDR1 LNHDA and CDR2 SQIVND (reference sequence). The CDR3 runs to 18 residues. This chain's CDR3 is CASRVADRGELGGNTIYF. In DNA, the CDR3 is TGTGCCAGTAGAGTCGCCGACAGGGGTGAGCTTGGTGGAAACACCATATATTTT.

This chain uses TRBV9 with TRBJ2-5; no firm D call. V lost 4 bases and J lost 3, with 4 bases in between. The V gene's germline CDR1 is SGDLS and CDR2 YYNGEE. The CDR3 has 11 residues. CDR3 sequence: CASSRKETQYF. CDR3 nucleotides: TGTGCCAGCAGCCGTAAAGAGACCCAGTACTTC.

This clone was seen a handful of times. The V and J genes are TRBV5-1 and TRBJ2-7; 12 bases fit TRBD2. Germline loops: CDR1 SGHRS, CDR2 YFSETQ. CDR3 length equals 15 residues. Trimming cost V 4 bases and J 3 bases; bases outside gene matches: 5. The CDR3 DNA reads as TGCGCCAGCAGCATCACTAGCGGGAGGAGCTACGAGCAGTACTTC. Translated, it gives CASSITSGRSYEQYF. Using reference TRBV5-1 and TRBJ2-7 for the parts outside the CDR3, the full variable domain is KAGVTQTPRYLIKTRGQQVTLSCSPISGHRSVSWYQQTPGQGLQFLFEYFSETQRNKGNFPGRFSGRQFSNSRSEMNVSTLELGDSALYLCASSITSGRSYEQYFGPGTRLTVT.

The chain recombines TRBV5-4 with TRBJ2-5; 7 positions agree with TRBD1. V dropped 4 bases and J dropped 3; count of bases not matched to a gene: 3. Germline lookup yields CDR1 SGHNT and CDR2 YYREEE (reference sequence). The CDR3 is 13 amino acids. CDR3 in DNA: TGTGCCAGCAGCAACACAGGGGAAGAGACCCAGTACTTC. Translating gives CASSNTGEETQYF. Based on the CDR3 plus reference TRBV5-4 and TRBJ2-5, the full variable domain is ETGVTQSPTHLIKTRGQQVTLRCSSQSGHNTVSWYQQALGQGPQFIFQYYREEENGRGNFPPRFSGLQFPNYSSELNVNALELDDSALYLCASSNTGEETQYFGPGTRLLVL.

CDR3 loop: CASSRGWAIDEQYF. CDR3 DNA sequence: TGCGCCAGCAGCAGGGGCTGGGCAATCGACGAGCAGTACTTC. J is TRBJ2-7 and V is TRBV5-1; maybe TRBD1 (5 bases). V lost 4 bases to trimming and J lost 5 bases, with 16 bases between them. CDR1 is SGHRS, CDR2 YFSETQ, per germline. The CDR3 consists of 14 residues.

V usage is TRBV7-6 and J usage is TRBJ1-6; the D gene is possibly TRBD1 (5 bases). The CDR3 is made up of 16 amino acids. Germline-derived CDR1 and CDR2 are SGHVS and FNYEAQ. Trimming removed 0 bases at V and 7 bases at J, with 13 bases between. The CDR3 reads CASSLAPAGMNSPLHF. The CDR3 coding sequence is TGTGCCAGCAGCTTAGCGCCGGCAGGGATGAATTCACCCCTCCACTTT.

The chain carries TRBV12-3 or TRBV12-4 and TRBJ2-7; 7 nucleotides align to TRBD1. V was pared by 1 base and J by 6 bases, with 3 bases of the junction left unmatched. This CDR3 has 13 amino acids. DNA of the CDR3: TGTGCCAGCAGTTTAGGACAGGGTACCGAGCAGTACTTC. Translating gives CASSLGQGTEQYF.

The chain links TRBV12-3 or TRBV12-4 to TRBJ1-2, with TRBD1 as a possible D gene (5 bases). Trimming removed 5 bases from V and 4 bases from J, with 8 bases in between. The CDR3 is made up of 12 amino acids. The CDR3 DNA sequence: TGTGCCAGCAGTGACAGACTCTATGGCTACACCTTC. Translation gives CASSDRLYGYTF.

The chain has TRBV10-3 and TRBJ1-1; TRBD1 might be the D (5 bases). In germline, CDR1 is ENHRY, CDR2 SYGVKD. With 2 bases removed from V and 6 bases from J, the gap between germline ends came to 13 bases. The CDR3 is made up of 14 amino acids. The CDR3 DNA follows: TGTGCCATCAGTGAGCCCGGGGGTGGGGCTGAAGCTTTCTTT. It specifies CAISEPGGGAEAFF.

This chain links TRBV6-2 or TRBV6-3 with TRBJ1-5, with 8 bases identical to TRBD1. The CDR3 extends over 14 amino acids. Germline V gives CDR1 MNHEY, CDR2 SVGEGT. The ends lost 6 bases at V and 6 bases at J; junction bases unmatched: 7. Written as DNA, the CDR3 is TGTGCCAGCAGCATGGACAGGGATAGTCAGCCCCAGCATTTT. It encodes CASSMDRDSQPQHF.

The chain couples TRBV11-2 to TRBJ2-1, with 8 positions matching TRBD2. CDR3 length: 14 residues. J lost 10 bases, V lost 1 base, and 6 bases had no gene match. Germline CDR1 SGHAT, CDR2 FQNNGV. CDR3 in DNA: TGTGCCAGCAGCTTAGTTATCAGCGGGAGAGAGCAGTTCTTC. This codes for CASSLVISGREQFF.

The chain couples TRBV28 to TRBJ2-1; 9 nucleotides align to TRBD1. CDR3 length: 16 residues. V lost 3 bases, J lost 0 bases, and 3 bases stayed unmatched. Germline CDR1 is MDHEN and CDR2 is SYDVKM. The chain's CDR3 is CASSLLTGGSYNEQFF. As DNA, the CDR3 is TGTGCCAGCAGTTTGTTGACAGGGGGCTCCTACAATGAGCAGTTCTTC.

This clone appeared once. This chain connects TRBV2 to TRBJ1-5; D possibly corresponds to TRBD1 (6 bases). The V end was cut by 7 bases, the J end by 1 base, with 11 bases between. CDR3 size: 14 residues. The V gene's germline CDR1 is SNHLY and CDR2 FYNNEI. Here the CDR3 reads CASTRQESNQPQHF. CDR3 DNA: TGTGCCAGCACAAGACAGGAGAGCAATCAGCCCCAGCATTTT.

In its sample, this clone was seen once. The chain recombines TRBV7-9 with TRBJ2-3, with D perhaps matching TRBD2 (6 bases). The length of the CDR3 is 14 residues. Looked up from germline, CDR1 is SEHNR and CDR2 is FQNEAQ (reference sequence). V gave up 2 bases and J gave up 6 bases, with 12 bases separating them. The CDR3 spells CASSLILRGDTQYF. The CDR3 bases are TGTGCCAGCAGCTTAATACTTCGGGGGGATACGCAGTATTTT.

The CDR3 sequence is CASRHQAAEAFF. Here the CDR3 DNA reads TGTGCCAGCCGACACCAGGCCGCTGAAGCTTTCTTT. This sequence joins TRBV6-5 and TRBJ1-1; D remains unclear. The CDR3 extends over 12 amino acids. The germline V gene encodes CDR1 MNHEY and CDR2 SVGAGI. Deletions cut 8 bases from V and 6 bases from J, with 13 bases between.

The chain couples TRBV23-1 to TRBJ2-3; D might be TRBD2 (5 bases). TRBV23-1 is marked as an open reading frame, function uncertain. Deletions cut 3 bases from V and 6 bases from J, with 31 bases between. The CDR3 is 20 amino acids. The DNA for the CDR3 is TGCGCCAGCAGTCATCAAACCGGGATTAAGTTACATAGAGGACTGGATACGCAGTATTTT. This translates into CASSHQTGIKLHRGLDTQYF.